The source of this T cell receptor beta chain is a study of early stage breast cancer tumors. Study-wide background: Most invasive tumors, about 70% of the 16, were ER+/PR+/HER2-. Notes on the study in general: Compared with adjacent normal breast, tumors showed about 2.3-fold denser, more clonal T cells.

As for this clone: Its matching antigen is unknown.

Profiled with immunoSEQ multiplex PCR; TCRdb holds only in-frame clones, not every one. The sample has around 71,000 clones, approximately 80% seen once; the top ten hold 3.5%. In germline, CDR1 is SEHNR, CDR2 FQNEAQ (reference sequence). This CDR3 region has 13 residues. V was shortened by 2 bases and J by 4 bases, with 9 bases between the two germline ends. The TCR sequence derives from a person aged 55 to 70 with breast cancer. The source material was blood. The chain combines TRBV7-9 with TRBJ2-7; tentatively, D is TRBD2 (5 bases). The CDR3 region has the DNA TGTGCCAGCAGCTTATTGTCGGGGTACGAGCAGTACTTC. Translating gives CASSLLSGYEQYF.